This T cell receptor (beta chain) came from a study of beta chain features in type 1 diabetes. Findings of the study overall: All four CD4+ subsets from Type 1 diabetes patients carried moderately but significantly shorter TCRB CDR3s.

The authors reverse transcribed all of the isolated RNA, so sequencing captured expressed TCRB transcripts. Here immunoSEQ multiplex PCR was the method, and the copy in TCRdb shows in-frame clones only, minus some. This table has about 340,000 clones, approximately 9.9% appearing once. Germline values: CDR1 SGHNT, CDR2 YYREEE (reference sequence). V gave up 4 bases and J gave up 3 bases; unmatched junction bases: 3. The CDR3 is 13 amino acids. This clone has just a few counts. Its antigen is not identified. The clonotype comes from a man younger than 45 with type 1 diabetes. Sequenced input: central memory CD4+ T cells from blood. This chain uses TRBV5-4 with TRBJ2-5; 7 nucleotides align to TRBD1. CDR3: CASSLGQEETQYF. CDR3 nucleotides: TGTGCCAGCAGCCTAGGACAGGAAGAGACCCAGTACTTC.